The following is a T cell receptor beta chain sequence with its context. These data come from a study of blood T cell repertoires in COVID-19. V shed 4 bases, J shed 4 bases, and the junction held 6 bases outside the gene matches. Germline V gene data show CDR1 as SGHTA and CDR2 as FQGNSA. The length of the CDR3 is 14 residues. Assay used: immunoSEQ multiplex PCR; TCRdb lists only in-frame clones, some missing. The sample has tens of thousands of clones, approximately 88% seen once. The chain employs TRBV7-2 and TRBJ2-7, with 8 bases identical to TRBD1. The source of this sequence is a man aged 55 to 69 with COVID-19, enrolled during active disease. The sample consisted of peripheral blood. CDR3 amino acids: CASSSGQGIYEQYF. CDR3 nucleotide sequence: TGTGCCAGCAGCTCCGGACAGGGAATATACGAGCAGTACTTC.